This is a list of T cell receptor beta chains from one sample in a study of T cells after posttransplantation cyclophosphamide. Repertoires were generated with immunoSEQ multiplex PCR, while TCRdb's copy carries only in-frame clones and drops some. Sampling found around 25,000 clones, none seen once. Sequenced sample: PBMCs. The receptors stem from a woman aged 60-75 years in good health, CMV-negative, and a related stem cell transplant donor. Each CDR3 is given with its conserved first and last residue.

TRBJ2-5,TRBV28,CASSSLKTQYF
TRBJ1-6,TRBV6-1,CASSDPPAPLHF
TRBJ1-4,TRBV5-1,CASSLVPGGNEKLFF
TRBJ2-1,TRBV5-1,CASSLVGGRADEQFF
TRBJ2-5,TRBV7-2,CASSSTTGTGKETQYF
TRBJ1-6,TRBV2,CAGAQGYNSPLHF
TRBJ1-5,TRBV28,CASSLNPRGNINQPQHF
TRBJ1-6,TRBV25-1,CASSDHRKELLVNSPLHF
TRBJ1-1,TRBV5-1,CASSSWTGSEAFF
TRBJ1-5,TRBV19,CASSIVGGQGNQPQHF
TRBJ2-5,TRBV5-6,CASSFGGRETQYF
TRBJ2-4,TRBV27,CASRPGVATDATKNIQYF
TRBJ2-5,TRBV29-1,CSVAAGGQETQYF
TRBJ1-5,TRBV7-8,CASSFGGRSNQPQHF
TRBJ1-4,TRBV5-4,CASSTKQGVGEKLFF
TRBJ2-2,TRBV11-2,CASSLEGRNTGELFF
TRBJ1-1,TRBV29-1,CSVEPGATEAFF
TRBJ1-2,TRBV5-1,CASSPDGDGYTF
TRBJ1-6,TRBV5-6,CASSYRDRGWNSPLHF
TRBJ2-7,TRBV5-1,CASSLVVSDEQYF
TRBJ1-5,TRBV28,CASSPGGQGFQPQHF
TRBJ1-5,TRBV5-6,CASSLWGRGSNQPQHF
TRBJ2-7,TRBV11-2,CASSSTYEQYF
TRBJ2-5,TRBV15,CATSRDQVETQYF
TRBJ2-5,TRBV5-1,CASSLWDRGDQYF
TRBJ1-6,TRBV28,CASSFGDRGLSPLHF
TRBJ2-1,TRBV5-6,CASSPTRLVYEQFF
TRBJ1-4,TRBV6-5,CASSLRGGDEKLFF
TRBJ2-3,TRBV6-1,CASKGAGNTDTQYF
TRBJ1-2,TRBV28,CATERTGGNGYTF
TRBJ2-1,TRBV5-4,CASSPGLAGYNEQFF
TRBJ2-5,TRBV5-1,CASSRGTGYEETQYF
TRBJ2-5,TRBV5-1,CASSKTAPETQYF
TRBJ2-1,TRBV25-1,CASSAPGWRSSYNEQFF
TRBJ1-2,TRBV6-1,CASRGQGTVYGYTF
TRBJ1-2,TRBV9,CASSAEGDSRGGYTF
TRBJ1-3,TRBV19,CATRANSGNTIYF
TRBJ2-5,TRBV7-2,CASSLARQETQYF
TRBJ2-6,TRBV28,CASSLGDRPSGANVLTF
TRBJ2-7,TRBV7-2,CASSPRTSVEQYF
TRBJ2-1,TRBV7-3,CASSLTAIAGHEQFF
TRBJ2-3,TRBV6-6,CASNQGHTQYF
TRBJ1-2,TRBV7-9,CASSLIGGQAIYGYTF
TRBJ2-1,TRBV15,CATSRDLSNEQFF
TRBJ1-1,TRBV11-1,CASSPRTGLWEAFF
TRBJ2-1,TRBV15,CATSRVRGNEQFF
TRBJ1-1,TRBV5-1,CASSSVPGLNTEAFF
TRBJ2-2,TRBV7-8,CASSHPSGGANTGELFF
TRBJ1-4,TRBV5-1,CASRMDRVEKLFF
TRBJ2-1,TRBV7-9,CASSLDSGNEQFF
TRBJ2-3,TRBV2,CASSEGLGGGSTDTQYF
TRBJ1-6,TRBV30,CACSEGSPLHF
TRBJ2-7,TRBV7-9,CASSLVGIHEQYF
TRBJ1-4,TRBV30,CAFQGSTNEKLFF
TRBJ1-5,TRBV6-5,CASSYRGINQPQHF
TRBJ2-5,TRBV5-1,CASSAFRQGLFETQYF
TRBJ2-5,TRBV5-1,CASSLAGVKETQYF
TRBJ2-1,TRBV2,CASSVGLAQFF
TRBJ2-1,TRBV7-3,CASSLRGGSNEQFF